A single sample gave rise to the 10 T cell receptor beta chains below, sequenced in a study of CD8 T cells in ankylosing spondylitis. TCRdb reprocessed the 5' RACE reads via MiXCR and lists one record per CDR3 protein. The sample includes 200,000 to 250,000 distinct CDR3 sequences, over 30% of them seen just once. Sequences were obtained from blood, either unsorted or a sorted T cell fraction (not recorded which). These receptors were obtained from a male donor with ankylosing spondylitis or in good health (not recorded which).

The CDR3 nucleotides read TGCAGCGTTACAGGACAGGGAAGCAATCAGCCCCAGCATTTT. Protein: CSVTGQGSNQPQHF. The rearrangement joins TRBV29-1 to TRBJ1-5; 8 bases fit TRBD1. Germline V CDR1 and CDR2: SQVTM, ANQGSEA. This CDR3 is 14 amino acids long. V lost 5 bases and J lost 1; bases outside the gene matches: 4.

The J gene is TRBJ1-1, the V gene TRBV7-9, with 9 bases fitting TRBD1. J lost 1 base, V lost 5 bases, and 11 bases had no gene match. This CDR3 region has 17 residues. CDR1 and CDR2 (germline): SEHNR, FQNEAQ (reference sequence). The chain's CDR3 is CASSPRTGESENTEAFF. CDR3 DNA sequence: TGTGCCAGCAGCCCACGGACAGGGGAATCCGAGAACACTGAAGCTTTCTTT.

In its sample, this clonotype was seen a few times. The CDR3 is CASSPTGPDQPQHF. CDR3 sequence (DNA): TGTGCCAGCAGCCCCACAGGGCCCGATCAGCCCCAGCATTTT. The chain recombines TRBV6-1 with TRBJ1-5, with D possibly TRBD1 on 6 matching bases. Germline assignment: CDR1 MNHNS and CDR2 SASEGT. This CDR3 is built from 14 residues. V was cut by 6 bases and J by 5 bases, with 14 bases left in between.

This clonotype was observed at least ten times. The chain is built from TRBV29-1 and TRBJ2-1, with 9 bases matching TRBD2. Germline CDR1 reads SQVTM; CDR2 reads ANQGSEA. The CDR3 is 15 amino acids. The V and J ends lost 4 bases and 4 bases, in that order; junction bases with no gene match: 8. The CDR3 DNA is TGCAGCGTTGCCCTTGCTAGCGGGGAATACAATGAGCAGTTCTTC. Its translation is CSVALASGEYNEQFF.

This clonotype was recorded a few times. V usage is TRBV6-5 and J usage is TRBJ2-7; D not certain. Germline V gives CDR1 MNHEY, CDR2 SVGAGI. The V end was cut by 5 bases, the J end by 5 bases, with 7 bases between. There are 11 residues in the CDR3. CDR3 DNA sequence: TGTGCCAGCAGTCAAGCCCACGAGCAGTACTTC. Amino acid sequence: CASSQAHEQYF.

Only a few counts were recorded for this clonotype. Here the CDR3 DNA reads TGCAGTGCTATAACAGGGGGTCCGGACGAGCAGTACTTC. It specifies CSAITGGPDEQYF. This sequence joins TRBV20-1 and TRBJ2-7; 8 positions match TRBD1. The CDR3 is made up of 13 amino acids. V lost 4 bases and J lost 5; bases outside the gene matches: 7. Germline CDR1 reads DFQATT; CDR2 reads SNEGSKA (reference sequence).

J is TRBJ2-7 and V is TRBV28, with 8 positions matching TRBD2. CDR1 is MDHEN, CDR2 SYDVKM, per germline. The CDR3 is 17 residues long. Germline trimming cut 0 bases from V and 3 bases from J; bases unmatched to any gene: 10. CDR3 in DNA: TGTGCCAGCAGTTTATGGTCGAGCGGGGGACCCAGCTACGAGCAGTACTTC. The encoded protein is CASSLWSSGGPSYEQYF.

V and J are TRBV7-6 and TRBJ2-5, with 7 bases matching TRBD2. V lost 5 bases, J lost 1 base, and 7 bases stayed unmatched. The CDR3 length is 15 residues. Germline V gene sequence: CDR1 SGHVS, CDR2 FNYEAQ. The CDR3 DNA follows: TGTGCCAGCAGCCCCCCCGGGACTATCCAAGAGACCCAGTACTTC. This gives the protein CASSPPGTIQETQYF.

This clonotype was seen a few times. The chain has TRBV4-1 and TRBJ1-2; D gene uncertain. Trimming cost V 1 base and J 0 bases, with 9 bases left between them. This CDR3 has 15 residues. CDR1 is MGHRA, CDR2 YSYEKL, per germline. This CDR3 reads CASSQGELSNYGYTF. The CDR3 DNA reads as TGCGCCAGCAGCCAAGGTGAACTTTCTAACTATGGCTACACCTTC.

The chain combines TRBV25-1 with TRBJ1-5; perhaps TRBD1 as D (6 bases). The CDR3 loop spans 14 amino acids. Trimming took 3 bases from V and 4 from J, leaving 10 bases between them. CDR1 is MGHDK, CDR2 SYGVNS, per germline. In DNA, the CDR3 is TGTGCCAGCAGTGACCCAGGGGATAATCAGCCCCAGCATTTT. It specifies CASSDPGDNQPQHF.